A single sample gave rise to the 10 T cell receptor beta chains below, sequenced in a study of control samples from healthy donors and cancer patients. Data came from immunoSEQ multiplex PCR; TCRdb stores just in-frame clones and leaves some out. Of tens of thousands of clones in the sample, 84% were seen once. Specimen: blood. The receptors originated from a man aged 45-60 years in good health.

The chain joins TRBV14 to TRBJ2-1; 10 bases are a match to TRBD2. The CDR3 has 15 amino acids. Germline V lookup: CDR1 SGHDN, CDR2 FVKESK. V trimming: 3 bases; J trimming: 9 bases; junction bases outside the gene matches: 8. The CDR3 nucleotides are TGTGCCAGCAGCCAGTGGCTAGCGGGAGTCTCTGAGCAGTTCTTC. It yields the protein CASSQWLAGVSEQFF. The whole variable domain, remainder taken from reference TRBV14 and TRBJ2-1, is EAGVTQFPSHSVIEKGQTVTLRCDPISGHDNLYWYRRVMGKEIKFLLHFVKESKQDESGMPNNRFLAERTGGTYSTLKVQPAELEDSGVYFCASSQWLAGVSEQFFGPGTRLTVL.

This clone appeared a single time. The chain combines TRBV5-1 with TRBJ1-2; D is perhaps TRBD1 (6 bases). The CDR3 loop spans 15 amino acids. V was cut by 0 bases and J by 3 bases, with 12 bases left in between. The germline V gene has CDR1 SGHRS and CDR2 YFSETQ. CDR3: CASSLERGNDYGYTF. CDR3 nucleotide sequence: TGCGCCAGCAGCTTGGAAAGGGGGAACGACTATGGCTACACCTTC.

The chain combines TRBV2 with TRBJ1-1, with D possibly being TRBD1 (5 bases). The CDR3 length is 14 residues. Germline assignment: CDR1 SNHLY and CDR2 FYNNEI. Trimming stripped 1 base from V and 3 bases from J, with 9 bases between. The DNA of the CDR3 is TGTGCCAGCAGTGAAGTTGGAGGGGACACTGAAGCTTTCTTT. This gives the protein CASSEVGGDTEAFF.

CDR3 in amino acids: CASSLDGDNQPQHF. The DNA for the CDR3 is TGCGCCAGCAGCTTGGACGGTGACAACCAGCCCCAGCATTTT. V and J are TRBV5-1 and TRBJ1-5; D unclear. The V gene's germline CDR1 is SGHRS and CDR2 YFSETQ. V shed 0 bases and J shed 7 bases, with 11 bases lying between them. The CDR3 totals 14 residues.

The CDR3 sequence is CASSARGPEDTQYF. The DNA for the CDR3 is TGTGCCAGTAGTGCGAGGGGCCCTGAGGATACGCAGTATTTT. The chain has TRBV19 and TRBJ2-3; TRBD1 or TRBD2 may be the D gene (5 bases each). Germline CDR1 is LNHDA and CDR2 is SQIVND (reference sequence). The CDR3 extends over 14 amino acids. V lost 5 bases, J lost 6 bases, and 15 bases lay in between.

This sequence joins TRBV6-1 and TRBJ2-2; 11 bases are a match to TRBD2. This CDR3 region has 15 residues. V was pared by 2 bases and J by 8 bases, with 4 bases of the junction left unmatched. Germline assignment: CDR1 MNHNS and CDR2 SASEGT. The CDR3 reads CASSESTSGIGELFF. As DNA, the CDR3 is TGTGCCAGCAGTGAATCGACTAGCGGGATTGGGGAGCTGTTTTTT.

Here the CDR3 reads CASGTFSYNEQFF. The CDR3 DNA is TGTGCCAGCGGGACTTTCTCCTACAATGAGCAGTTCTTC. This rearrangement joins TRBV28 to TRBJ2-1; the D gene is possibly TRBD2 (6 bases). V dropped 8 bases and J dropped 0 bases, with 8 bases sitting between them. The germline gives CDR1 MDHEN, CDR2 SYDVKM. The CDR3 runs 13 residues. Using reference TRBV28 and TRBJ2-1 for the parts outside the CDR3, the full variable domain is DVKVTQSSRYLVKRTGEKVFLECVQDMDHENMFWYRQDPGLGLRLIYFSYDVKMKEKGDIPEGYSVSREKKERFSLILESASTNQTSMYLCASGTFSYNEQFFGPGTRLTVL.

This CDR3 reads CASSPARLAGSYEQYF. CDR3 nucleotide sequence: TGTGCCAGCAGCCCAGCACGACTAGCGGGCTCCTACGAGCAGTACTTC. The rearrangement joins TRBV3-1 (or the pseudogene TRBV3-2) to TRBJ2-7; 10 nucleotides line up with TRBD2. Germline CDR1 LGHDT, CDR2 YNNKEL (reference sequence). The CDR3 is 16 amino acids. V shed 4 bases, J shed 0 bases, and the junction held 6 bases outside the gene matches.

This clone appeared a single time. The chain joins TRBV7-8 to TRBJ2-7; TRBD1 matches 7 bases. This CDR3 has 14 residues. The germline gives CDR1 SGHVS, CDR2 FQNEAQ. V shed 5 bases, J shed 5 bases, and the junction held 9 bases outside the gene matches. The CDR3 DNA reads TGTGCCAGCAGCCCCCGGACAGGTGGGGACGAGCAGTACTTC. Translated, it gives CASSPRTGGDEQYF.

This chain connects TRBV5-1 to TRBJ1-4; 9 nucleotides line up with TRBD1. J lost 1 base, V lost 2 bases, and 12 bases had no gene match. Per the germline V gene, CDR1 is SGHRS and CDR2 is YFSETQ. The CDR3 covers 19 residues. The CDR3 sequence: CASSFRTGDIKETNEKLFF. The CDR3 nucleotides read TGCGCCAGCAGCTTCCGGACAGGGGATATTAAGGAAACTAATGAAAAACTGTTTTTT. Full variable domain (missing parts from reference TRBV5-1 and TRBJ1-4): KAGVTQTPRYLIKTRGQQVTLSCSPISGHRSVSWYQQTPGQGLQFLFEYFSETQRNKGNFPGRFSGRQFSNSRSEMNVSTLELGDSALYLCASSFRTGDIKETNEKLFFGSGTQLSVL.